This TCR beta chain was captured by sequencing in a study of regulatory T cells in long-lasting Graves disease. Unmatched junction bases numbered 6, after V lost 1 base and J lost 7 bases. The CDR3 spans 15 residues. Looked up from germline, CDR1 is SGHVS and CDR2 is FQNEAQ. As to time point: newly diagnosed GD, antithyroid drugs for less than 3 months. Isolated PBMC RNA provided the starting material for the TCR library. Arm-PCR of CDR3 regions with iRepertoire HTBI primers generated TCR beta libraries. In TCRdb, the multiplex PCR reads were re-called with MiXCR into one record per CDR3 protein. The data show 620,000 or so distinct CDR3 sequences, 15% to 20% seen once. This same sample was also taken into another study, of T cells in Graves' hyperthyroidism and ophthalmopathy. That source reports: Exclusion of a patient resulted from uncontrolled infection, other autoimmune disease, pregnancy or lactation.

This receptor was obtained from a woman aged 30 to 39 with Graves disease. The chain employs TRBV7-8 and TRBJ2-2, with 7 bases matching TRBD1. The starting material was peripheral blood mononuclear cells (PBMCs), obtained at new diagnosis, from a patient treated with antithyroid drugs. CDR3 in DNA: TGTGCCAGCAGCTTAGGACAGGGATCGGGCGGGGAGCTGTTTTTT. Residues: CASSLGQGSGGELFF. Based on the CDR3 plus reference TRBV7-8 and TRBJ2-2, the full variable domain is GAGVSQSPRYKVAKRGQDVALRCDPISGHVSLFWYQQALGQGPEFLTYFQNEAQLDKSGLPSDRFFAERPEGSVSTLKIQRTQQEDSAVYLCASSLGQGSGGELFFGEGSRLTVL.